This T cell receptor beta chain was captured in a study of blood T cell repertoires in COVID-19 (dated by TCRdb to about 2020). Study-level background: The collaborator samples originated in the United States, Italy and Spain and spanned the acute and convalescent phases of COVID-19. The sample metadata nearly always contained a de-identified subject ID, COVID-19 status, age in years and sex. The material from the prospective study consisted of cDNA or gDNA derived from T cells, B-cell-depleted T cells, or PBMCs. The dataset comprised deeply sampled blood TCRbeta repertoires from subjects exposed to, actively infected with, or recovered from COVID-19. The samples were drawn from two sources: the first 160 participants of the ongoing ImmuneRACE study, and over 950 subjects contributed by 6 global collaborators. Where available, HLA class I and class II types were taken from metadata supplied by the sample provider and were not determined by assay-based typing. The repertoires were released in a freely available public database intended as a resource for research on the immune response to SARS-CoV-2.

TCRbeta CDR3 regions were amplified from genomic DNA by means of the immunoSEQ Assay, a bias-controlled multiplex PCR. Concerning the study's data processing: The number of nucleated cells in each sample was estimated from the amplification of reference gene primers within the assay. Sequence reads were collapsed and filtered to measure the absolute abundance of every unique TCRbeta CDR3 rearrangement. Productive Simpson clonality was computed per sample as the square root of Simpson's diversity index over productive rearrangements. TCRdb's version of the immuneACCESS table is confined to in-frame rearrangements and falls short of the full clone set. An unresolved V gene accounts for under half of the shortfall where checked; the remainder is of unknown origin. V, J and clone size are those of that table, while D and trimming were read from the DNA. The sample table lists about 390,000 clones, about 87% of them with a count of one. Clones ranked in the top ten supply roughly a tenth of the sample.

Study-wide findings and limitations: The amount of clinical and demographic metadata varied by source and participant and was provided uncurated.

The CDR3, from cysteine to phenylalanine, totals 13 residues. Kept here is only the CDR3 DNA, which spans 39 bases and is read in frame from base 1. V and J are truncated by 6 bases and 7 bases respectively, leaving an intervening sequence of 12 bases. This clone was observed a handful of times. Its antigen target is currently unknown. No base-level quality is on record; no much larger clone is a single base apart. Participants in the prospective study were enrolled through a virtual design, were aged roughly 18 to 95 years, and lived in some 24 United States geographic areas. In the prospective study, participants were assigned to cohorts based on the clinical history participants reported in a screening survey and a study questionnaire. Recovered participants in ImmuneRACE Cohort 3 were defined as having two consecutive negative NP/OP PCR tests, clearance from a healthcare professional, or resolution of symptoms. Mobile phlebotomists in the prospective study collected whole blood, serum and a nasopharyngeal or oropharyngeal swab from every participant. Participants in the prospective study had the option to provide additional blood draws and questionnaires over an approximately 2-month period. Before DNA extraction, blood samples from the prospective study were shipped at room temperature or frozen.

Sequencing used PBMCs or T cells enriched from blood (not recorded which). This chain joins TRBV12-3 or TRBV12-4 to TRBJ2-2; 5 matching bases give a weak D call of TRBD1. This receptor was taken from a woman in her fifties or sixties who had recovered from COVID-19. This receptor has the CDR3 CASSTRGNGELFF. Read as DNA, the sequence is TGTGCCAGCAGCACAAGGGGAAACGGGGAGCTGTTTTTT.